The clone carrying this T cell receptor (beta chain) was counted between two and nine times. The record originates from a study of immune characterization of retroperitoneal liposarcoma. Using its own MiXCR run on the PCR reads, TCRdb lists one record per CDR3 protein. Here the sample spans approximately 11,000 distinct CDR3 sequences, roughly 23% being singletons. This CDR3 has 14 amino acids. Germline CDR1 LGHDT, CDR2 YNNKEL (reference sequence). The clonotype was recovered from a female donor with retroperitoneal liposarcoma. Source material: blood. The chain combines TRBV3-1 with TRBJ2-5; TRBD2 matches at 10 bases. Judging by the DNA end, TRBJ2-7 fits better; the J call may be wrong. The CDR3 sequence is CASSQGLAGDEQYF. CDR3 nucleotide sequence: TGTGCCAGCAGCCAGGGTCTAGCGGGAGACGAGCAGTACTTC.